Sequencing of this TCR beta chain was carried out in a study of blood T cell repertoires in COVID-19 (dated by TCRdb to the early 2020s). In the study overall: Samples covering the acute and convalescent phases of COVID-19 were provided by collaborators in the United States, Italy and Spain. The material from the prospective study consisted of cDNA or gDNA derived from T cells, B-cell-depleted T cells, or PBMCs. Subjects who had been exposed to COVID-19, were actively infected with it, or had recovered from it provided the deeply sampled blood TCRbeta repertoires that made up the dataset. The repertoires were released in a freely available public database intended as a resource for research on the immune response to SARS-CoV-2. Samples were obtained from the ongoing ImmuneRACE study (first 160 participants) and from approximately 1,200 subjects provided by 6 global collaborators. Sample metadata almost always included a de-identified subject ID, COVID-19 status, age in years and sex. HLA class I and class II types, where available, came from metadata supplied by the sample provider rather than from assay-based typing.

As encoded in the germline V gene, CDR1 is MNHNS while CDR2 is SASEGT. Reading from cysteine to phenylalanine, the CDR3 counts 16 amino acids. The DNA shown is the 48-base CDR3, in frame from base 1. Trimmed from V: 3 bases; trimmed from J: 0 bases; junction bases lacking a gene match: 8. TCRbeta CDR3 regions were amplified from genomic DNA by means of the immunoSEQ Assay, a bias-controlled multiplex PCR. On the authors' methods: Within the assay, amplification of reference gene primers was used to estimate how many nucleated cells each sample contained. To quantify the absolute abundance of each unique TCRbeta CDR3 rearrangement, sequence reads were collapsed and filtered. For each sample, productive Simpson clonality was calculated by taking the square root of Simpson's diversity index across productive rearrangements. Sourced from immuneACCESS, this table was stored by TCRdb with only in-frame sequences that have V and J called. A share of the clones is absent; for the studies checked, an unresolved V gene accounts for under half, and the remainder has no known explanation. V and J calls and clone size are copied from that table; D and trimming were computed from the DNA. In all, the sample holds 55,000 to 75,000 clones, and about four fifths of those were seen once. The ten most abundant clones make up over 7.5% of the sample.

The paper's findings and limits, for the study overall: Clinical and demographic metadata were provided uncurated, with the amount varying by source and participant.

In regard to this clone: Its antigen remains unidentified. No much larger clone is present one base from it, and per-base qualities are unavailable.

Collaborating institutions collected whole blood in K2EDTA tubes following their own protocols. For TCRbeta analysis, collaborator samples were shipped as frozen whole blood, as isolated PBMCs, or as DNA extracted from either sample type. Specimen: peripheral blood. This chain joins TRBV6-1 to TRBJ2-7, with 7 central nucleotides matching TRBD2. The TCR originated in a human donor in a cohort sampled during active COVID-19. CDR3 loop: CASSDPRTSYSYEQYF. The DNA reads as follows: TGTGCCAGCAGTGACCCCCGGACTAGTTACTCCTACGAGCAGTACTTC.